Listed below are T cell receptor beta chains from one sample, sequenced in a study of OX40 agonist ivuxolimab in advanced cancers. Method: immunoSEQ multiplex PCR; TCRdb's copy keeps in-frame clones and lacks some. The data contain approximately 74,000 clones, about nine tenths of them singletons. This material consisted of CD4+ or CD8+ T cells sorted from blood, taken in a trial of the OX40 agonist ivuxolimab. The receptor source for this set is an adult with an advanced solid tumor such as melanoma, head and neck, liver or kidney cancer. The CDR3 runs from the conserved cysteine through the conserved F or W. Each record gives: V gene, D gene, J gene, clone size, CDR3 DNA, CDR3 protein. The D gene is left open where the match is weak. Expanded clones get a size class; other rows say once, few or many, or leave the size out.

V gene: TRBV6-5
D gene: NA
J gene: TRBJ2-7
clone size: once
CDR3 DNA: TGTGCCAGCAGGGTTAGGGAATCCTACGAGCAGTACTTC
CDR3 protein: CASRVRESYEQYF

V gene: TRBV5-1
D gene: TRBD2
J gene: TRBJ2-7
clone size: NA
CDR3 DNA: TGCGCCAGCAGCTGGGGGACTAGCGGGCTGAGCTCCTACGAGCAGTACTTC
CDR3 protein: CASSWGTSGLSSYEQYF

V gene: TRBV5-4
D gene: NA
J gene: TRBJ2-3
clone size: NA
CDR3 DNA: TGTGCCAGCAGCTCTCGTCGGACAGATACGCAGTATTTT
CDR3 protein: CASSSRRTDTQYF

V gene: TRBV6-1
D gene: NA
J gene: TRBJ1-5
clone size: NA
CDR3 DNA: TGTGCCAGCAGTTTGAACAGCAGGAATCAGCCCCAGCATTTT
CDR3 protein: CASSLNSRNQPQHF

V gene: TRBV13
D gene: NA
J gene: TRBJ2-7
clone size: NA
CDR3 DNA: TGTGCCAGCAGCTCAGGTACGACCTCCGCATTAAGAGAGCAGTACTTC
CDR3 protein: CASSSGTTSALREQYF

V gene: TRBV6-1
D gene: NA
J gene: TRBJ2-2
clone size: NA
CDR3 DNA: TGTGCCAGCAGTGAATTCTATTACAGGGCGAACACCGGGGAGCTGTTTTTT
CDR3 protein: CASSEFYYRANTGELFF

V gene: TRBV5-6
D gene: TRBD2
J gene: TRBJ2-1
clone size: NA
CDR3 DNA: TGTGCCAGCAGCTTGGTTCGGCTAGCGGCCTACAATGAGCAGTTCTTC
CDR3 protein: CASSLVRLAAYNEQFF

V gene: TRBV10-3
D gene: NA
J gene: TRBJ2-2
clone size: NA
CDR3 DNA: TGTGCCATCAGTGATAGGGACGTAGGGGCAATTACCGGGGAGCTGTTTTTT
CDR3 protein: CAISDRDVGAITGELFF

V gene: TRBV2
D gene: NA
J gene: TRBJ2-3
clone size: NA
CDR3 DNA: TGTGCCAGCAGTGAAAGGTTGGGACTTGGGGCTACAGATACGCAGTATTTT
CDR3 protein: CASSERLGLGATDTQYF

V gene: TRBV12-5
D gene: TRBD2
J gene: TRBJ2-1
clone size: NA
CDR3 DNA: TGTGCTAGTGGTTGGGGACTAGCGGGCGAGGAGTTCTTC
CDR3 protein: CASGWGLAGEEFF

V gene: TRBV25-1
D gene: NA
J gene: TRBJ1-3
clone size: NA
CDR3 DNA: TGTGCCAGCACGGGTGGAAACACCATATATTTT
CDR3 protein: CASTGGNTIYF

V gene: TRBV20-1
D gene: NA
J gene: TRBJ1-2
clone size: NA
CDR3 DNA: TGCAGTGCTGAGGGAAACTATGGCTACACCTTC
CDR3 protein: CSAEGNYGYTF

V gene: TRBV2
D gene: NA
J gene: TRBJ1-4
clone size: NA
CDR3 DNA: TGTGCCAGCAGTGGGATAGGAGAACTGTTTTTT
CDR3 protein: CASSGIGELFF

V gene: TRBV18
D gene: NA
J gene: TRBJ2-5
clone size: NA
CDR3 DNA: TGTGCCAGCTCACCAATCACAGCCCAAGAGACCCAGTACTTC
CDR3 protein: CASSPITAQETQYF

V gene: TRBV5-6
D gene: TRBD2
J gene: TRBJ2-1
clone size: once
CDR3 DNA: TGTGCCAGCAGCCTGGGGAGGGGTCGCAATGAGCAGTTCTTC
CDR3 protein: CASSLGRGRNEQFF

V gene: TRBV19
D gene: NA
J gene: TRBJ1-2
clone size: NA
CDR3 DNA: TGTGCCAGTAGTATTTCGAGGGGCTACACCTTC
CDR3 protein: CASSISRGYTF

V gene: TRBV19
D gene: NA
J gene: TRBJ2-5
clone size: NA
CDR3 DNA: TGTGCCAGTCAGCGACAAATAAGATCCCAAGAGACCCAGTACTTC
CDR3 protein: CASQRQIRSQETQYF

V gene: TRBV28
D gene: NA
J gene: TRBJ1-4
clone size: once
CDR3 DNA: TGTGCCAGCAGTTTATCTAATGAAAAACTGTTTTTT
CDR3 protein: CASSLSNEKLFF

V gene: TRBV27
D gene: NA
J gene: TRBJ1-6
clone size: NA
CDR3 DNA: TGTGCCAGCAGCACCTCCTGGGGGGGACGTTCACCCCTCCACTTT
CDR3 protein: CASSTSWGGRSPLHF

V gene: TRBV19
D gene: NA
J gene: TRBJ2-2
clone size: few
CDR3 DNA: TGTGCCAGTACCCGAGCTAACACCGGGGAGCTGTTTTTT
CDR3 protein: CASTRANTGELFF

V gene: TRBV30
D gene: TRBD1
J gene: TRBJ2-7
clone size: NA
CDR3 DNA: TGTGCCTGGAGTATTCCGGGACAGGGCTACGAGCAGTACTTC
CDR3 protein: CAWSIPGQGYEQYF

V gene: TRBV6-4
D gene: NA
J gene: TRBJ1-5
clone size: NA
CDR3 DNA: TGTGCCAGCAGTGTAGAGGTTGGGCAGCCCCAGCATTTT
CDR3 protein: CASSVEVGQPQHF

V gene: TRBV6-1
D gene: NA
J gene: TRBJ1-3
clone size: NA
CDR3 DNA: TGTGCCAGCAGTGGGGACGCTGGTTTAGGGGGCACCATATATTTT
CDR3 protein: CASSGDAGLGGTIYF

V gene: TRBV5-6
D gene: NA
J gene: TRBJ1-3
clone size: NA
CDR3 DNA: TGTGCCAGCAGCTTGTCGGGGTCCTTCTCTGGAAACACCATATATTTT
CDR3 protein: CASSLSGSFSGNTIYF

V gene: TRBV10-3
D gene: NA
J gene: TRBJ1-1
clone size: NA
CDR3 DNA: TGTGCCATCAGTGTTAGGGTAGACACTGAAGCTTTCTTT
CDR3 protein: CAISVRVDTEAFF

V gene: TRBV20-1
D gene: NA
J gene: TRBJ2-7
clone size: NA
CDR3 DNA: TGCAGTGCTAGGACGAGTTACGAGCAGTACTTC
CDR3 protein: CSARTSYEQYF

V gene: TRBV5-1
D gene: NA
J gene: TRBJ2-1
clone size: NA
CDR3 DNA: TGCGCCAGCAGCTTGGAGGGAGTTGGTGAGCAGTTCTTC
CDR3 protein: CASSLEGVGEQFF

V gene: TRBV15
D gene: TRBD1
J gene: TRBJ2-2
clone size: NA
CDR3 DNA: TGTGCCACCAGCCCAAGGACAGGGCAGTCCGGGGAGCTGTTTTTT
CDR3 protein: CATSPRTGQSGELFF

V gene: TRBV5-6
D gene: NA
J gene: TRBJ2-5
clone size: NA
CDR3 DNA: TGTGCCAGCAGCTCGAGGCGTTCCGCCCCCTACCAAGAGACCCAGTACTTC
CDR3 protein: CASSSRRSAPYQETQYF

V gene: TRBV5-8
D gene: TRBD2
J gene: TRBJ2-2
clone size: NA
CDR3 DNA: TGTGCCAGCAGCCGCACTAGCGGGAGGGCCGGGAGGACGACCGGGGAGCTGTTTTTT
CDR3 protein: CASSRTSGRAGRTTGELFF

V gene: TRBV6-1
D gene: NA
J gene: TRBJ1-5
clone size: NA
CDR3 DNA: TGTGCCAGCAGTGGCCTCGGCGGGAATCAGCCCCAGCATTTT
CDR3 protein: CASSGLGGNQPQHF

V gene: TRBV5-1
D gene: TRBD1
J gene: TRBJ2-7
clone size: NA
CDR3 DNA: TGCGCCAGCAGCGCAACAGGGGGCGGCGTATCCGACGAGCAGTACTTC
CDR3 protein: CASSATGGGVSDEQYF

V gene: TRBV27
D gene: NA
J gene: TRBJ1-2
clone size: NA
CDR3 DNA: TGTGCCAGCTACAGGGAGGACTATGGCTACACCTTC
CDR3 protein: CASYREDYGYTF

V gene: TRBV6-5
D gene: NA
J gene: TRBJ2-7
clone size: NA
CDR3 DNA: TGTGCCAGCAGTTACGACCGCTACGAGCAGTACTTC
CDR3 protein: CASSYDRYEQYF

V gene: TRBV5-8
D gene: NA
J gene: TRBJ1-5
clone size: NA
CDR3 DNA: TGTGCCAGCAGCTTGGCAGGGTATAGCAATCAGCCCCAGCATTTT
CDR3 protein: CASSLAGYSNQPQHF

V gene: TRBV7-3
D gene: NA
J gene: TRBJ1-1
clone size: NA
CDR3 DNA: TGTGCCAGCAGCCCCCAGGACAGGAACACTGAAGCTTTCTTT
CDR3 protein: CASSPQDRNTEAFF

V gene: TRBV10-3
D gene: NA
J gene: TRBJ2-5
clone size: NA
CDR3 DNA: TGTGCCATCAGTGAGTCCAGCGGACAAGAGACCCAGTACTTC
CDR3 protein: CAISESSGQETQYF

V gene: TRBV5-6
D gene: NA
J gene: TRBJ2-1
clone size: once
CDR3 DNA: TGTGCCAGCAGCTCGGGTCTGGACAATGAGCAGTTCTTC
CDR3 protein: CASSSGLDNEQFF

V gene: TRBV15
D gene: TRBD2
J gene: TRBJ2-3
clone size: once
CDR3 DNA: TGTGCCACCAGCAGAGATCGATTGGCTAGCGGGATCACAGATACGCAGTATTTT
CDR3 protein: CATSRDRLASGITDTQYF

V gene: TRBV5-4
D gene: NA
J gene: TRBJ2-1
clone size: NA
CDR3 DNA: TGTGCCAGCAGTTCGGGCTACAATGAGCAGTTCTTC
CDR3 protein: CASSSGYNEQFF

V gene: TRBV7-3
D gene: NA
J gene: TRBJ2-7
clone size: once
CDR3 DNA: TGTGCCAGCAGCTTAACCCACCTCTCCTACGAGCAGTACTTC
CDR3 protein: CASSLTHLSYEQYF

V gene: TRBV6-6
D gene: TRBD1
J gene: TRBJ1-1
clone size: NA
CDR3 DNA: TGTGCCAGCAGTTACGCGACAGGGGGAAGAGCTTTCTTT
CDR3 protein: CASSYATGGRAFF

V gene: TRBV28
D gene: NA
J gene: TRBJ1-1
clone size: NA
CDR3 DNA: TGTGCCAGCAGTTTCCCGGAGAGGCAGGGTGGCATCGCGTCCTCAGCTTTCTTT
CDR3 protein: CASSFPERQGGIASSAFF

V gene: TRBV2
D gene: TRBD2
J gene: TRBJ2-5
clone size: NA
CDR3 DNA: TGTGCCAGCAGTGGGACTAGCGGGAGCTGGTTGGACTTC
CDR3 protein: CASSGTSGSWLDF

V gene: TRBV7-3
D gene: TRBD2
J gene: TRBJ2-5
clone size: NA
CDR3 DNA: TGTGCCAGCAGCTTATATAGCGGGAGTGCGGGGGAGACCCAGTACTTC
CDR3 protein: CASSLYSGSAGETQYF

V gene: TRBV19
D gene: NA
J gene: TRBJ1-5
clone size: NA
CDR3 DNA: TGTGCCAGTAGAGAGGACCACGGGAATCAGCCCCAGCATTTT
CDR3 protein: CASREDHGNQPQHF

V gene: TRBV11-2
D gene: NA
J gene: TRBJ1-2
clone size: NA
CDR3 DNA: TGTGCCAGCAGCCCCCACCTTGCGGCCGCCTTCTATGGCTACACCTTC
CDR3 protein: CASSPHLAAAFYGYTF

V gene: TRBV15
D gene: TRBD2
J gene: TRBJ2-1
clone size: NA
CDR3 DNA: TGTGCCACCAGCAGGGATTCTAGCGGGAGAGGTGAGCAGTTCTTC
CDR3 protein: CATSRDSSGRGEQFF